The entry below gives a single TCR beta chain sequence along with its context. The sample holds many counts of this clonotype. No antigen is known for it. Per-base qualities were not stored, and no clone one base away is much larger. The data were taken from a study of read filtering for tumor transcriptome and immune sequencing (TCRdb year 2020). For the study in its entirety: The cohort had under 20 male and 11 to 15 female patients with a mean age of about 70 years, ranging from about 45 to 85. Under revised international staging, roughly 8 patients fell into R-ISS I, approximately 15 into R-ISS II and roughly 7 into R-ISS III. Whole-transcriptome libraries were prepared with the TruSeq RNA Access Library Prep Kit after DNase treatment. Per sample, about 4.05 to 10.27 million TCR-region mapped reads were obtained with IR-seq, compared with only 85 to 1273 with RNA-seq. TCR repertoires obtained by targeted immune repertoire sequencing and by bulk whole-transcriptome sequencing performed on the same bone marrow samples were compared. As a main aim, a read-filtering strategy for immune repertoire data was addressed, with the specific question being whether clonotypes supported by a single read should be removed.

Overall results and qualifications from the work: IR-seq captured clonotypes at much higher depth and more reliably than RNA-seq, and smaller IR-seq throughput sufficed to identify most shared clonotypes. Single-read clonotypes made up roughly 82% of clonotypes but about 3.3% of total reads in IR-seq, and roughly 75% of clonotypes and roughly 48% of reads in RNA-seq. The sorted CD138-negative fraction was a mixed bone marrow immune population, not purified T cells. When single-read clonotypes were removed, the proportions of shared clonotypes in IR-seq and RNA-seq correlated more strongly.

TCR libraries were constructed from 400 ng RNA using the Immunoverse kit, and molecular barcoded adaptors covering alpha/delta and beta/gamma chains were employed. TCR library preparation used the same RNA that was used for transcriptome sequencing. Sequencing of the TCR libraries was done on an Illumina HiSeq 4000 with 2 x 150 cycles. The study's own analysis went as follows. MiXCR aligned TCR reads to human V, D, J and C references and assembled the aligned reads into CDR3 clonotypes, with quality filtering and error correction included. Clonotype counts and gene usage diversity were analyzed with the tcR package in R. Raw mapping reads were checked after the RNA-seq reads had been mapped by STAR aligner version 2.5.3a onto the human GRCh37 genome. To test how sequencing depth affects detected clonotypes, IR-seq fastq files were randomly downsampled with Seqtk 1.3. TCRdb handled the public reads itself, with Q25 trimming in fastp and clone calling in MiXCR, and kept productive beta chains. CDR3 protein sequences are deduplicated, and each keeps its most common genes and DNA. TCRdb's processing, not the study's, gives the V and J calls here. The sample table records about 130,000 distinct CDR3 sequences; under 15% of these occur just once. The top ten clonotypes cover just under 8.5% of the sample.

Every patient had bone marrow sampled at the time of active disease. Ficoll-Hypaque density gradient centrifugation was used to isolate bone marrow mononuclear cells. CD138-negative cells were obtained by negative selection after labeling with CD138 magnetic microbeads on a MACS separator, removing myeloma plasma cells. Flow cytometry on an Attune NxT with CD138 antibodies was used to check the purity of the isolated cells. Total RNA was extracted with TRIzol reagent and quantified with a NanoDrop spectrophotometer. For each patient, paired RNA-seq and IR-seq were run on the CD138-negative bone marrow sample from that patient. V and J are truncated by 8 bases and 0 bases respectively, leaving an intervening sequence of 13 bases. For CDR1 and CDR2, the germline V gene (reference sequence) lists LNHDA and SQIVND. Counted from cysteine to phenylalanine, this CDR3 has 15 amino acids. Kept here is only the CDR3 DNA, which spans 45 bases and is read in frame from base 1.

Material for sequencing was a population of CD138-negative cells sorted from bone marrow. According to the study, the label for this sample's cell subset or site signals: bone marrow mononuclear cells depleted of CD138+ plasma/myeloma cells by negative magnetic selection. The clonotype originates from a donor at least 40 years old with multiple myeloma. The rearranged segments are TRBV19 and TRBJ1-4, with a tentative D gene TRBD1 over 5 matching bases. In nucleotides, the sequence is TGTGCCAGTGGGGGACGTGGTGCAACTAATGAAAAACTGTTTTTT. Its translation is CASGGRGATNEKLFF. Outside the CDR3, residues come from the reference TRBV19 and TRBJ1-4 proteins, so the full variable domain is: DGGITQSPKYLFRKEGQNVTLSCEQNLNHDAMYWYRQDPGQGLRLIYYSQIVNDFQKGDIAEGYSVSREKKESFPLTVTSAQKNPTAFYLCASGGRGATNEKLFFGSGTQLSVL.